This T cell receptor (beta chain) was sequenced in a study of beta chain features in type 1 diabetes. Of note for this clone: The antigen remains unidentified.

Expressed TCRB transcripts got sequenced, as all isolated RNA was reverse transcribed. It was found that naive, central memory and regulatory T cell samples averaged about 3.57 million reads. Clones were sequenced by immunoSEQ multiplex PCR, and TCRdb holds only the in-frame ones, with some missing. Here the sample spans some 400,000 clones, about 16% being singletons. Broader study findings: HLA effects on TCRB rearrangement stayed unresolved here. Moderately but significantly shorter TCRB CDR3s were found in Type 1 diabetes patients in all four CD4+ subsets.

CDR1 SQVTM and CDR2 ANQGSEA come from the germline V gene. CDR3 length: 12 amino acids. Trimming took off 2 bases at V and 7 bases at J, with 9 bases between the two ends. Donors underwent one heparinised blood draw, about 120 mL on average. Sequences were obtained from naive CD4+ T cells from blood. This chain joins TRBV29-1 and TRBJ1-5; tentatively, D is TRBD1 (5 bases). This TCR derives from a woman between 18 and 29 years old in good health. CDR3 residues: CSVEQGGQPQHF. CDR3 nucleotide sequence: TGCAGCGTTGAACAGGGTGGACAGCCCCAGCATTTT.